These 10 T cell receptor beta chains were sequenced from one sample in a study of control samples from healthy donors and cancer patients. The assay was immunoSEQ multiplex PCR, and TCRdb's table has in-frame clones only and misses some. The table includes roughly 370,000 clones, around 90% detected once. Source material: PBMCs. The origin of the receptors is a man between 40 and 49 years old with head and neck cancer.

The rearrangement links TRBV19 to TRBJ1-1; 7 nucleotides agree with TRBD1. Germline V gene data show CDR1 as LNHDA and CDR2 as SQIVND (reference sequence). The CDR3 extends over 13 amino acids. Trimming cost V 5 bases and J 5 bases; bases outside gene matches: 5. CDR3 nucleotide sequence: TGTGCCAGTAGTGAGGGGGCTCGGACTGAAGCTTTCTTT. Amino acid sequence: CASSEGARTEAFF.

The chain employs TRBV28 and TRBJ2-2; D is undetermined. The V end lost 6 bases, the J end lost 0 bases, and 11 bases lay between the germline ends. The CDR3 has 15 amino acids. Germline V lookup: CDR1 MDHEN, CDR2 SYDVKM. DNA for the CDR3: TGTGCCAGCAGGACCGGGTATACGAACACCGGGGAGCTGTTTTTT. Its protein is CASRTGYTNTGELFF.

This clone has only a few counts. V and J are TRBV9 and TRBJ2-7; 7 bases line up with TRBD1. The CDR3 runs to 15 residues. Germline V gives CDR1 SGDLS, CDR2 YYNGEE. Trimming cost V 2 bases and J 7 bases; bases outside gene matches: 12. The CDR3 DNA sequence: TGTGCCAGCAGCGTTGGACAGGTGAGGGCGGGTGAGCAGTACTTC. This gives the protein CASSVGQVRAGEQYF.

V usage is TRBV7-3 and J usage is TRBJ2-1; D possibly corresponds to TRBD1 (5 bases). With 4 bases removed from V and 8 bases from J, the gap between germline ends came to 9 bases. The CDR3 is 12 residues long. Per the germline V gene, CDR1 is SGHTA and CDR2 is FQGTGA. DNA for the CDR3: TGTGCCAGCAGCTCTCAGGGCCATGAGCAGTTCTTC. Its translation is CASSSQGHEQFF. The full variable domain, rest sourced from reference TRBV7-3 and TRBJ2-1, is GAGVSQTPSNKVTEKGKYVELRCDPISGHTALYWYRQSLGQGPEFLIYFQGTGAADDSGLPNDRFFAVRPEGSVSTLKIQRTERGDSAVYLCASSSQGHEQFFGPGTRLTVL.

The chain is built from TRBV5-6 and TRBJ2-3; D possibly corresponds to TRBD2 (6 bases). CDR1 SGHDT and CDR2 YYEEEE come from the germline V gene. The CDR3 covers 19 residues. Trimming cost V 0 bases and J 0 bases, with 20 bases left between them. CDR3 amino acids: CASSLVKYRRGFSTDTQYF. DNA of the CDR3: TGTGCCAGCAGCTTGGTGAAGTATAGGCGGGGATTTAGCACAGATACGCAGTATTTT.

This chain uses TRBV19 with TRBJ1-5; D unresolved. Trimming took off 9 bases at V and 1 base at J, with 13 bases between the two ends. Germline loops: CDR1 LNHDA, CDR2 SQIVND (reference sequence). The length of the CDR3 is 14 residues. The CDR3 DNA reads as TGTGCCAGCCACCGGTGGCACAGCAATCAGCCCCAGCATTTT. Translation: CASHRWHSNQPQHF. The full variable domain, with the rest looked up from reference TRBV19 and TRBJ1-5, is DGGITQSPKYLFRKEGQNVTLSCEQNLNHDAMYWYRQDPGQGLRLIYYSQIVNDFQKGDIAEGYSVSREKKESFPLTVTSAQKNPTAFYLCASHRWHSNQPQHFGDGTRLSIL.

This rearrangement joins TRBV6-1 to TRBJ2-4; 12 nucleotides agree with TRBD1. Germline CDR1 and CDR2: MNHNS and SASEGT. V gave up 1 base and J gave up 3 bases; unmatched junction bases: 10. This CDR3 comprises 19 residues. Written as DNA, the CDR3 is TGTGCCAGCAGTGAAGAGGGACAGGGGGCTAAGTCAGGCAAAAACATTCAGTACTTC. Translating gives CASSEEGQGAKSGKNIQYF.

This chain uses TRBV21-1 with TRBJ1-4. TRBV21-1 is recorded as a pseudogene. There are 13 residues in the CDR3. The CDR3 protein is CASRWRVNEKLFF. The CDR3 DNA reads as TGTGCCAGCAGGTGGAGGGTTAATGAAAAACTGTTTTTT.

This clone appeared a few times. This chain joins TRBV9 and TRBJ1-2; possible D gene TRBD1, 6 bases. Germline loops: CDR1 SGDLS, CDR2 YYNGEE. Between the trimmed V and J ends, which lost 1 base and 14 bases, there was a span of 33 bases. This CDR3 region has 18 residues. In DNA form, the CDR3 reads TGTGCCAGCAGCGTATCATTTGGGGGCCCAGGGGCCGCAAACGCACCTACCTTC. This codes for CASSVSFGGPGAANAPTF.

The chain couples TRBV20-1 to TRBJ2-3; no firm D call. Germline V gene lookup returns CDR1 DFQATT and CDR2 SNEGSKA (reference sequence). The CDR3 contains 10 residues. V was pared by 6 bases and J by 3 bases, with 4 bases between. The chain's CDR3 is CSAATDTQYF. CDR3 nucleotides: TGCAGTGCGGCAACAGATACGCAGTATTTT.